The clone carrying this TCR beta chain was seen only once. Its antigen is currently unknown. It was with 60 Vbeta and 13 Jbeta primers that the PCR ran. Sequencing was performed with immunoSEQ multiplex PCR; in TCRdb, only in-frame clones are kept and a portion is missing. The table records 90,000 to 95,000 clones, 80% of them present only once. The data belong to a study of cytomegalovirus exposure and HLA in healthy donors. Whole-study results and caveats: In a later analysis, common viral pathogens appeared linked to several of the most significant clusters. Reports indicate that TCR beta sequences accurately predicted the HLA-A and HLA-B alleles of most subjects.

Germline lookup yields CDR1 MNHNS and CDR2 SASEGT. Trimming removed 4 bases from V and 2 bases from J; junction bases left unmatched: 9. The CDR3 totals 18 residues. The clonotype originates from a man aged 18-30 years in good health and CMV-seronegative. Sequencing used PBMCs. The V call is TRBV6-1, the J call TRBJ2-3, with 13 bases that match TRBD2. The CDR3 is CASSGRPTSGGPTDTQYF. Here the CDR3 DNA reads TGTGCCAGCAGTGGGAGACCGACTAGCGGGGGGCCCACAGATACGCAGTATTTT.